A selection of T cell receptor beta chains follows, all from one sample in a study of T cell responses to AZD1222 COVID-19 vaccine. Assay: immunoSEQ multiplex PCR; the TCRdb copy retains only in-frame clones and omits some. The sample contains nearly 110,000 clones, approximately 89% of which appear only once. The source was peripheral blood, collected on day 0 of AZD1222 vaccination. These receptors were obtained from an adult in good health. Both conserved end residues are part of each CDR3. The D gene is left open where the match is weak. Where a row states a size, it is once, few, many or the class of an expanded clone; other rows omit it.

abundance,j_gene,v_gene,d_gene,CDR3aa,CDR3nt
-,TRBJ1-1,TRBV6-5,-,CASSPPGRSTEAFF,TGTGCCAGCAGTCCCCCGGGTAGAAGCACTGAAGCTTTCTTT
-,TRBJ2-1,TRBV7-9,-,CASSWANSNEQFF,TGTGCCAGCAGCTGGGCGAATTCCAATGAGCAGTTCTTC
-,TRBJ1-5,TRBV6-1,TRBD1,CASSDPGGGGSNQPQHF,TGTGCCAGCAGTGACCCAGGGGGCGGGGGTAGCAATCAGCCCCAGCATTTT
-,TRBJ1-6,TRBV6-5,-,CASSWNGSNSPLHF,TGTGCCAGCAGTTGGAACGGTTCGAATTCACCCCTCCACTTT
-,TRBJ1-2,TRBV6-2/TRBV6-3,-,CASSSSPEGVGGYTF,TGTGCCAGCAGTTCTAGTCCCGAAGGCGTGGGCGGCTACACCTTC
-,TRBJ1-2,TRBV6-2/TRBV6-3,-,CASSLTQEFNYGYTF,TGTGCCAGCAGTTTAACACAGGAGTTTAACTATGGCTACACCTTC
-,TRBJ2-3,TRBV29-1,-,CSVKIGYGGDTQYF,TGCAGCGTTAAGATAGGCTATGGGGGAGATACGCAGTATTTT
few,TRBJ1-1,TRBV13,-,CASSLRGLGTEAFF,TGTGCCAGCAGCTTACGAGGGCTCGGCACTGAAGCTTTCTTT
-,TRBJ2-1,TRBV5-5,TRBD1,CASSLWGFSGGRVEQFF,TGTGCCAGCAGCTTGTGGGGGTTTTCAGGGGGCCGTGTTGAGCAGTTCTTC
once,TRBJ2-3,TRBV18,-,CASSPLPGRRVTDTQYF,TGTGCCAGCTCACCTCTTCCCGGTAGGCGGGTCACAGATACGCAGTATTTT
-,TRBJ1-1,TRBV5-1,-,CASSLLGNTEAFF,TGCGCCAGCAGCTTGTTAGGAAACACTGAAGCTTTCTTT
-,TRBJ1-4,TRBV19,-,CTSSIPPTNEKLFF,TGTACCAGTAGTATCCCACCAACTAATGAAAAACTGTTTTTT
-,TRBJ1-2,TRBV6-2/TRBV6-3,-,CASSYQGTGYTF,TGTGCCAGCAGTTACCAGGGTACAGGCTACACCTTC
-,TRBJ2-2,TRBV10-1,-,CASSESGTGELFF,TGCGCCAGCAGTGAGTCCGGGACCGGGGAGCTGTTTTTT
-,TRBJ2-7,TRBV28,TRBD1,CASHGTDSYAQYF,TGTGCCAGCCACGGGACAGACAGCTATGCGCAGTACTTC
-,TRBJ2-7,TRBV11-1,-,CASSLDRPPLYEQYF,TGTGCCAGCAGCCTCGACAGGCCCCCTCTCTACGAGCAGTACTTC
-,TRBJ1-1,TRBV7-6,-,CASSLATGPASGVNTEAFF,TGTGCCAGCAGCTTAGCAACGGGACCCGCTTCGGGGGTGAACACTGAAGCTTTCTTT
-,TRBJ1-1,TRBV5-6,TRBD1,CASTTFSGTGGEAFF,TGTGCCAGCACCACTTTCTCCGGGACAGGGGGTGAAGCTTTCTTT
-,TRBJ2-1,TRBV9,TRBD2,CASSPRTSHSNEQFF,TGTGCCAGCAGCCCTCGGACTAGTCACTCGAATGAGCAGTTCTTC
-,TRBJ2-3,TRBV9,-,CASSVERARGTDTQYF,TGTGCCAGCAGCGTCGAGCGTGCGCGGGGCACAGATACGCAGTATTTT
-,TRBJ2-3,TRBV14,-,CASSQDRTGHTDTQYF,TGTGCCAGCAGCCAAGATCGAACAGGGCACACAGATACGCAGTATTTT
-,TRBJ2-7,TRBV29-1,-,CSVGTGGGEQYF,TGCAGCGTCGGGACCGGTGGGGGCGAGCAGTACTTC
-,TRBJ1-1,TRBV7-2,-,CASSSGLLGGEAFF,TGTGCCAGCAGCTCCGGATTGTTAGGCGGTGAAGCTTTCTTT
-,TRBJ2-3,TRBV5-8,-,CASSLAALASTDTQYF,TGTGCCAGCAGCTTGGCTGCCCTAGCGAGCACAGATACGCAGTATTTT
-,TRBJ1-5,TRBV4-1,-,CASSRYLGDQPQHF,TGCGCCAGCAGCCGATACTTGGGGGATCAGCCCCAGCATTTT
once,TRBJ1-2,TRBV5-5,TRBD1,CASSFTGDSYGYTF,TGTGCCAGCAGCTTCACAGGGGACAGCTATGGCTACACCTTC
-,TRBJ1-2,TRBV10-3,-,CAISESKDRANYGYTF,TGTGCCATCAGTGAGTCCAAAGATAGAGCTAACTATGGCTACACCTTC
-,TRBJ1-5,TRBV6-6,-,CASSGTLGNQPQHF,TGTGCCAGCAGCGGGACTTTGGGAAATCAGCCCCAGCATTTT